One sample yielded the 7 T cell receptor beta chains listed below, sequenced in a study of early T cells in non-severe SARS-CoV-2 infection. TCRdb redid the calling of the 5' RACE reads with MiXCR, one entry per CDR3 protein. The sample yields about 67,000 distinct CDR3 sequences, roughly 11% seen once. Sequenced material: whole blood. These receptors all stem from an adult who was a healthcare worker with PCR-confirmed SARS-CoV-2 infection or an uninfected control (not recorded which).

The chain carries TRBV12-3 or TRBV12-4 and TRBJ1-6; 7 positions agree with TRBD1. J lost 9 bases, V lost 5 bases, and 10 bases had no gene match. This CDR3 has 15 amino acids. This CDR3 is CASSLTDQGGSPLHF. The CDR3, as DNA: TGTGCCAGCAGTCTAACGGACCAGGGGGGTTCACCCCTCCACTTT.

This clonotype was recorded many times. This sequence joins TRBV4-1 and TRBJ1-2; possible D gene TRBD1, 5 bases. V lost 1 base and J 4 bases, leaving 16 bases between the germline ends. This CDR3 region has 16 residues. Germline V gene data show CDR1 as MGHRA and CDR2 as YSYEKL. The chain's CDR3 is CASSQATQAPIYGYTF. The CDR3 bases are TGCGCCAGCAGCCAAGCGACACAGGCGCCGATCTATGGCTACACCTTC.

This clonotype has at least ten counts. The chain uses TRBV20-1 and TRBJ2-3, with 12 positions matching TRBD1. The CDR3 spans 16 residues. Trimming removed 0 bases from V and 4 bases from J; junction bases left unmatched: 5. Per germline, CDR1 DFQATT and CDR2 SNEGSKA (reference sequence). The CDR3 DNA reads as TGCAGTGCTAGAGATCTGGGGACAGGGGGCCCAGATACGCAGTATTTT. This gives the protein CSARDLGTGGPDTQYF.

The chain employs TRBV20-1 and TRBJ2-1; no reliable D call. The CDR3 is made up of 13 amino acids. Germline assignment: CDR1 DFQATT and CDR2 SNEGSKA (reference sequence). Trimming stripped 6 bases from V and 7 bases from J, with 16 bases between. CDR3 residues: CSAKTQFRNEQFF. CDR3 sequence (DNA): TGCAGTGCGAAAACCCAGTTCAGGAATGAGCAGTTCTTC.

The V call is TRBV19, the J call TRBJ1-2; 7 nucleotides line up with TRBD1. The trim removed 6 bases at V and 4 bases at J, leaving 8 bases unmatched. The CDR3 is made up of 14 amino acids. Germline lookup yields CDR1 LNHDA and CDR2 SQIVND (reference sequence). The CDR3 DNA reads TGTGCCAGTAGCTTTGACAGGGCCCTCTATGGCTACACCTTC. Translation gives CASSFDRALYGYTF.

This clonotype showed up just a few times. The chain recombines TRBV2 with TRBJ1-6; 8 bases line up with TRBD1. The junction had 6 bases not matched to a gene; V was cut back by 6 bases and J by 5 bases. The germline CDR1 and CDR2 sequences are SNHLY and FYNNEI. The CDR3 length is 15 residues. The CDR3 bases are TGTGCCAGCAGCCCGGGACAGGCAAATAATTCACCCCTCCACTTT. Protein product: CASSPGQANNSPLHF.

The chain is built from TRBV5-1 and TRBJ2-3, with 10 positions matching TRBD1. Germline CDR1 SGHRS, CDR2 YFSETQ. This CDR3 comprises 15 residues. The V gene end was trimmed by 2 bases and the J gene end by 5 bases; junction bases not matched to a gene: 5. For the CDR3, the DNA is TGCGCCAGCAGCTTAAAGGGACAGGGGCTAGATACGCAGTATTTT. Residues: CASSLKGQGLDTQYF.